This TCR beta chain was observed in a study of robustness of blood B and T cell sequencing (dated by TCRdb to the late 2010s). Background on the whole study: The goal of the study was to figure out the amount of peripheral blood required to reliably characterize the TCRbeta and IgG repertoires of an individual. In each of the ten independently drawn blood samples, both the TCRbeta and the IgG repertoires were quantified. For technical replicates, two replicate TCRbeta cDNA libraries were prepared from one shared RNA pool that came from a single 10 ml draw. What the authors observed across the whole study: The 1,000 most abundant TCRbeta clonotypes from the pooled draws were detected in every single 10 ml sample. Evidence of cross-contamination, likely from batch processing, showed up in one pair of TCRbeta libraries, so the UMI-sequence pairs shared by that pair of libraries were removed. When technical replicate libraries were compared, 85% to 95% of the top 10,000 TCRbeta clonotypes in one library also turned up in the other. When 3 or 4 tubes (roughly 28-45 ml blood) were combined, saturation was approached in coverage of the top 10,000 TCRbeta clonotypes. Overlap of rare TCRbeta clonotypes did not improve with pooling tubes, implying much larger blood volumes would be needed to capture them. Because EDTA tubes had to be fractionated immediately, the use of EDTA tubes in multi-site collections was limited. The TCRbeta rarefaction curves did not fully level off, which suggests under-sequencing or many low-abundance clonotypes.

As for this clonotype: Its antigen remains undetermined. Within one base of it there is no much larger clone, and no base qualities were kept.

To prepare the library, PCR was applied. Sequencing was performed on an Illumina MiSeq. cDNA was synthesized with SMARTScribe reverse transcriptase and a 5' template-switch oligo that added a universal priming site. A 12-nucleotide random unique molecular identifier (UMI) was carried by the template-switch oligo, and each cDNA molecule was tagged with this UMI. Chain-specific reverse primers targeted TCRbeta transcripts during reverse transcription. Uracil DNA glycosylase treatment was used to remove residual template-switch adapters, and a Qiagen MinElute kit was used to purify the cDNA. The first PCR used KAPA HiFi HotStart ReadyMix for roughly 25 cycles, split across four 50 ul reactions with step-out primers. Before any further amplification, the products of the first-round PCR were gel-purified. Illumina Nextera adapters were attached in a second 8-cycle PCR, after which libraries were purified and pooled. For each TCRbeta molecule, the UMI barcode was captured by a 50-nucleotide 5' read. The authors' pipeline ran thus. Reads were grouped by UMI into consensus reads using the MIGEC toolkit. PEAR was used to merge forward and reverse consensus reads into final reads. Identical UMI-sequence pairs found in more than one library were treated as cross-sample contamination and removed by a custom decontamination script. V(D)J assignment and CDR3 extraction were performed with MIGMAP, a wrapper around IgBLAST. TCR clonotypes were defined by identical V gene, J gene and CDR3 amino acid sequence; CDR1 and CDR2 were not sequenced. TCRdb passed the public sequencing reads through fastp at Q25 and MiXCR, retaining productive beta sequences. Rows with one shared CDR3 protein collapse into an entry with the most common genes and DNA. TCRdb assigned the V and J calls; the authors' analysis was not used. The sample table shows approximately 3,600 distinct CDR3 sequences, and approximately 49% are seen once. About 24% of the sample lies in the top ten.

TCRbeta repertoires were quantified from mRNA rather than genomic DNA, which captures expressed receptors. Buffy coat leukocytes were collected into Trizol, and RNA was extracted with the Direct-zol RNA MiniPrep Plus kit without cell sorting. EDTA blood tubes were centrifuged immediately at 4°C to separate plasma, buffy coat and red blood cells. CDR1 and CDR2, looked up from the germline V gene, are SNHLY and FYNNEI. The CDR3 measures 15 amino acids from cysteine to phenylalanine. Left in the record is the CDR3 DNA by itself, 45 bases read in frame from the first base. Trimming at the junction amounts to 7 bases on V and 4 bases on J, and the germline ends lie 16 bases apart.

Sequencing was performed on peripheral blood. The sequence was obtained from a human donor in good health. The receptor chain draws on TRBV2 and TRBJ1-4; no D segment can be confidently identified. For the CDR3, the sequence is CASMRAPGDNEKLFF. The DNA is TGTGCCAGCATGAGGGCCCCCGGGGATAATGAAAAACTGTTTTTT.